Listed below are T cell receptor beta chains from one sample, sequenced in a study of blood T cells in healthy people across ages. TCRdb itself ran the 5' RACE reads through MiXCR, one entry per CDR3 protein. Altogether approximately 1,100,000 distinct CDR3 sequences are present, 40% to 55% being singletons, with the ten largest covering about 19%. Sequencing was done on a sample of blood. These receptors were obtained from a woman aged 55-70 years in good health. CDR3s include the opening cysteine and the closing phenylalanine or tryptophan. A D gene is named only where the DNA matches it firmly. Rows give clone size only sometimes, using once, few, many, or a class for an expanded clone.

few	TRBJ2-3	.	TRBV28	CASSAMGGARDTQYF	TGTGCCAGCAGTGCCATGGGGGGAGCGCGGGATACGCAGTATTTT
.	TRBJ2-3	TRBD1	TRBV29-1	CSVGDYRGTDTQYF	TGCAGCGTTGGAGATTACAGGGGTACAGATACGCAGTATTTT
.	TRBJ2-3	.	TRBV7-3	CASSSGFRRYF	TGTGCCAGCAGCTCCGGTTTTAGGAGGTATTTT
.	TRBJ2-7	.	TRBV9	CASSPTDYPSYNEQYF	TGTGCCAGCAGCCCAACGGACTATCCATCCTACAATGAGCAGTACTTC
many	TRBJ2-3	.	TRBV2	CASSQIRTDTQYF	TGTGCCAGCAGCCAGATCCGCACAGATACGCAGTATTTT
.	TRBJ2-1	TRBD1	TRBV6-6	CASTGQGRDNEQFF	TGTGCCAGCACCGGACAGGGACGTGACAATGAGCAGTTCTTC
few	TRBJ2-7	TRBD2	TRBV29-1	CSVARAGVGEQYF	TGCAGCGTTGCCAGGGCGGGAGTAGGCGAGCAGTACTTC
once	TRBJ2-1	TRBD2	TRBV9	CASSVIREGRGEQFF	TGTGCCAGCAGCGTGATACGGGAGGGCCGAGGTGAGCAGTTCTTC
many	TRBJ2-1	.	TRBV20-1	CSVPPGLDPDNEQFF	TGCAGTGTCCCACCGGGGCTAGACCCCGACAATGAGCAGTTCTTC
.	TRBJ1-4	.	TRBV12-3/TRBV12-4	CASSLADRVEKLFF	TGTGCCAGCAGTTTAGCGGACCGCGTGGAAAAACTGTTTTTT
few	TRBJ2-7	.	TRBV5-4	CASRTNREPYEQYF	TGTGCCAGCAGAACTAATAGGGAGCCCTACGAGCAGTACTTC
few	TRBJ2-3	TRBD1	TRBV6-5	CASSSRGQATDTQYF	TGTGCCAGCAGTTCCCGGGGACAGGCTACAGATACGCAGTATTTT
.	TRBJ2-4	TRBD1	TRBV7-9	CASSKQGPKNIQYF	TGTGCCAGCAGCAAACAGGGGCCCAAAAACATTCAGTACTTC
.	TRBJ2-1	TRBD2	TRBV29-1	CSVEGLAGGNEQFF	TGCAGCGTTGAAGGACTAGCGGGAGGCAATGAGCAGTTCTTC
few	TRBJ2-1	.	TRBV14	CASSQVRAAYNEQFF	TGTGCCAGCAGCCAAGTCCGAGCGGCATACAATGAGCAGTTCTTC
few	TRBJ2-7	.	TRBV9	CASSPSSRESYEQYF	TGTGCCAGCAGCCCGTCTAGCAGGGAGAGTTACGAGCAGTACTTC
few	TRBJ1-5	.	TRBV7-9	CASSLKGDSNQPQHF	TGTGCCAGCAGCTTAAAAGGGGATAGCAATCAGCCCCAGCATTTT
.	TRBJ2-4	TRBD2	TRBV5-1	CASSPGLAELKNIQYF	TGCGCCAGCAGTCCGGGACTAGCGGAGCTCAAAAACATTCAGTACTTC
.	TRBJ2-1	TRBD2	TRBV2	CASSAGGWNNEQFF	TGTGCCAGCAGCGCCGGGGGGTGGAACAATGAGCAGTTCTTC
.	TRBJ2-1	TRBD2	TRBV7-9	CASSTTSGTSYNEQFF	TGTGCCAGCAGCACCACTAGCGGGACCTCCTACAATGAGCAGTTCTTC
.	TRBJ2-7	.	TRBV14	CASSQELGGPTYEQYF	TGTGCCAGCAGCCAAGAGTTAGGGGGTCCTACCTACGAGCAGTACTTC
many	TRBJ2-7	.	TRBV6-2/TRBV6-3	CASSYVVYEQYF	TGTGCCAGCAGTTACGTGGTCTACGAGCAGTACTTC
.	TRBJ2-5	TRBD2	TRBV2	CASGGGTGETQYF	TGTGCCAGTGGGGGAGGGACTGGAGAGACCCAGTACTTC
.	TRBJ2-7	TRBD2	TRBV6-2/TRBV6-3	CASSPISTSGLTYEQYF	TGTGCCAGCAGCCCAATATCGACTAGCGGACTAACCTACGAGCAGTACTTC
few	TRBJ2-3	TRBD2	TRBV5-1	CASSLVQGGSTDTQYF	TGCGCCAGCAGCTTGGTTCAGGGAGGGAGCACAGATACGCAGTATTTT
.	TRBJ2-7	.	TRBV20-1	CSARPLRAKTYEQYF	TGCAGTGCTAGGCCCCTTAGGGCCAAAACCTACGAGCAGTACTTC
.	TRBJ2-5	TRBD1	TRBV27	CASKPAGQGAETQYF	TGTGCCAGTAAACCTGCGGGACAGGGTGCCGAGACCCAGTACTTC
.	TRBJ2-7	.	TRBV6-5	CASSYSPTTTARYEQYF	TGTGCCAGCAGTTACTCGCCGACTACTACGGCCCGATACGAGCAGTACTTC
.	TRBJ1-5	.	TRBV20-1	CSASLGAGNQPQHF	TGCAGTGCTTCCTTGGGGGCGGGCAATCAGCCCCAGCATTTT
.	TRBJ2-1	TRBD2	TRBV5-6	CASSLGAGGEEFF	TGTGCCAGCAGCTTGGGCGCGGGGGGGGAGGAGTTCTTC
.	TRBJ2-1	.	TRBV15	CATSRDTDRGVPYNEQFF	TGTGCCACCAGCAGAGATACGGACCGGGGTGTCCCTTACAATGAGCAGTTCTTC
.	TRBJ2-3	.	TRBV28	CATVRERRTDTQYF	TGTGCCACCGTTCGGGAGAGACGCACAGATACGCAGTATTTT
.	TRBJ2-4	.	TRBV7-9	CASRADRAKNIQYF	TGTGCCAGCAGGGCTGACAGGGCCAAAAACATTCAGTACTTC